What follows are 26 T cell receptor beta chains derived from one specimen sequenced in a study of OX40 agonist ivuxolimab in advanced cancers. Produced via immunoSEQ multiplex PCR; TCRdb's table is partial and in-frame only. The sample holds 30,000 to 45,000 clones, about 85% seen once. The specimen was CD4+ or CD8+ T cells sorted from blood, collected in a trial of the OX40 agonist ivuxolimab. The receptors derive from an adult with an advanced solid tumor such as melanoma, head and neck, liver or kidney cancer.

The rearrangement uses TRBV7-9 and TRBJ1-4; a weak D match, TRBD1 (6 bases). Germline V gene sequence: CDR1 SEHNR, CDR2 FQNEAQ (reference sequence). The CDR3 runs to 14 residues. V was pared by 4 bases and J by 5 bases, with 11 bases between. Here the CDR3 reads CASSYLQGNEKLFF. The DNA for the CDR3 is TGTGCCAGCAGCTACCTACAGGGAAATGAAAAACTGTTTTTT.

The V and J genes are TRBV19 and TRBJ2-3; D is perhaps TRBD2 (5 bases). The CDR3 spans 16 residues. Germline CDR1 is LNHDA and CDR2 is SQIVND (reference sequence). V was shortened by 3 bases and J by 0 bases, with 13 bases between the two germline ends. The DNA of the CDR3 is TGTGCCAGTAGTATCTCGGCTAGCTTTAGCACAGATACGCAGTATTTT. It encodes CASSISASFSTDTQYF. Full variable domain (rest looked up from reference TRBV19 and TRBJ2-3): DGGITQSPKYLFRKEGQNVTLSCEQNLNHDAMYWYRQDPGQGLRLIYYSQIVNDFQKGDIAEGYSVSREKKESFPLTVTSAQKNPTAFYLCASSISASFSTDTQYFGPGTRLTVL.

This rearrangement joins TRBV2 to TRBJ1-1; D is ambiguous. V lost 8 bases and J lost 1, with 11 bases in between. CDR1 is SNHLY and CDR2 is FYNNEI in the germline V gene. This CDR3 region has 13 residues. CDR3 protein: CASPKKQNTEAFF. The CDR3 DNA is TGTGCCAGCCCCAAGAAGCAGAACACTGAAGCTTTCTTT. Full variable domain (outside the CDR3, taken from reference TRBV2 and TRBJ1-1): EPEVTQTPSHQVTQMGQEVILRCVPISNHLYFYWYRQILGQKVEFLVSFYNNEISEKSEIFDDQFSVERPDGSNFTLKIRSTKLEDSAMYFCASPKKQNTEAFFGQGTRLTVV.

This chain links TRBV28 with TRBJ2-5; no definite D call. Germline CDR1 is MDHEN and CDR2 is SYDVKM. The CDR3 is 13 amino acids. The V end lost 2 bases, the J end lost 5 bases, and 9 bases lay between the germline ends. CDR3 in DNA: TGTGCCAGCAGTTTAGACCTCTGGGAGACCCAGTACTTC. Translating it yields CASSLDLWETQYF. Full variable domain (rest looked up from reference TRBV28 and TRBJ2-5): DVKVTQSSRYLVKRTGEKVFLECVQDMDHENMFWYRQDPGLGLRLIYFSYDVKMKEKGDIPEGYSVSREKKERFSLILESASTNQTSMYLCASSLDLWETQYFGPGTRLLVL.

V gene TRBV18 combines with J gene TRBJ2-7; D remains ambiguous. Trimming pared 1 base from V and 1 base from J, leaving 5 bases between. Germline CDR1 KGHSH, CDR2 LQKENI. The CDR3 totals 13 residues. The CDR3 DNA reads TGTGCCAGCTCACCACAGGGATCCTACGAGCAGTACTTC. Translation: CASSPQGSYEQYF.

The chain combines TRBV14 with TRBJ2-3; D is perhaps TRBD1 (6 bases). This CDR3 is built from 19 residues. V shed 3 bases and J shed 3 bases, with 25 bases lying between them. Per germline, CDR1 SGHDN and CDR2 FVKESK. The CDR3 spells CASSHVWVDTGMWTDTQYF. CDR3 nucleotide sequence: TGTGCCAGCAGCCACGTCTGGGTAGACACAGGGATGTGGACAGATACGCAGTATTTT.

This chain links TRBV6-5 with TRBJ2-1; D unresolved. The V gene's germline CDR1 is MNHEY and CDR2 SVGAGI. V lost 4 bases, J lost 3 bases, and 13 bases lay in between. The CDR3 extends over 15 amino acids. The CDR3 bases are TGTGCCAGCAGTTCCCCTCCCCCCATCTACAATGAGCAGTTCTTC. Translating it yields CASSSPPPIYNEQFF.

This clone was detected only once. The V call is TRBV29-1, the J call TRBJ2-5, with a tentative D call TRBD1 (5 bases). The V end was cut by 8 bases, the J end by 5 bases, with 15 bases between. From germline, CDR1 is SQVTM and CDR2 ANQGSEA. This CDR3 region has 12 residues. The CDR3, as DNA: TGCAGCACCCTTAAGGGGTTGGAGACCCAGTACTTC. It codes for CSTLKGLETQYF.

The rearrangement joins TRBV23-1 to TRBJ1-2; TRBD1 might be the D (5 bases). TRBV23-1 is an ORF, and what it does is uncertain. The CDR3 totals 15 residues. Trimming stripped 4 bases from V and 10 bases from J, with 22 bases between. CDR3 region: CASSLQRAVQGVYTF. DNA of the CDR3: TGCGCCAGCAGTCTTCAAAGGGCCGTACAAGGGGTCTACACCTTC.

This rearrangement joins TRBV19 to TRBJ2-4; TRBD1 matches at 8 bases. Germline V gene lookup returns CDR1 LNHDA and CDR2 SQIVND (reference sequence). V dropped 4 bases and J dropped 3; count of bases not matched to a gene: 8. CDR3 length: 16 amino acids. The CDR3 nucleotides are TGTGCCAGTAGTAGCACAGGGGGATTGATCAAAAACATTCAGTACTTC. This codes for CASSSTGGLIKNIQYF.

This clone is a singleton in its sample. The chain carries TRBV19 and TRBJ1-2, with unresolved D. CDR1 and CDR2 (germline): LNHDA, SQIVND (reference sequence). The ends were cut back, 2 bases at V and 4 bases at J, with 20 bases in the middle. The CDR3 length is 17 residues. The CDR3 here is CASSIRAADDRTYGYTF. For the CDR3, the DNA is TGTGCCAGTAGTATAAGGGCGGCGGATGACCGCACCTATGGCTACACCTTC.

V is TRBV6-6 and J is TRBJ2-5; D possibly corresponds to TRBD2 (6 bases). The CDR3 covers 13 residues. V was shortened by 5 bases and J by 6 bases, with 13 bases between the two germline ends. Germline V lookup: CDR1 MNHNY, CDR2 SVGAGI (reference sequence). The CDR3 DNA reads TGTGCCAGCAGTGGGGGGATAGGGAAGACCCAGTACTTC. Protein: CASSGGIGKTQYF.

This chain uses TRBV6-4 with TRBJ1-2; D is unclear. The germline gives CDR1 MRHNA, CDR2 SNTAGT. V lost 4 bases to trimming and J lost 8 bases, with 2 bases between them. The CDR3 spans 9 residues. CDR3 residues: CASSGGYTF. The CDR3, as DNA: TGTGCCAGCAGTGGGGGCTACACCTTC.

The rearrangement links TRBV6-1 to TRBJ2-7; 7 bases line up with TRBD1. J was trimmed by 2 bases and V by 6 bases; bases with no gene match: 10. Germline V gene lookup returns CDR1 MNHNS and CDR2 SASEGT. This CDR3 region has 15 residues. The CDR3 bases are TGTGCCAGCAGCTTATGGACAGGATTTCCCTACGAGCAGTACTTC. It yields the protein CASSLWTGFPYEQYF.

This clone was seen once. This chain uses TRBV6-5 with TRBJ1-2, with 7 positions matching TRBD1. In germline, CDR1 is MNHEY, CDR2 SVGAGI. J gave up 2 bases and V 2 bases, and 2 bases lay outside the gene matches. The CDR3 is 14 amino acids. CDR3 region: CASSYRGRNYGYTF. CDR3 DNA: TGTGCCAGCAGTTACAGGGGGCGGAACTATGGCTACACCTTC.

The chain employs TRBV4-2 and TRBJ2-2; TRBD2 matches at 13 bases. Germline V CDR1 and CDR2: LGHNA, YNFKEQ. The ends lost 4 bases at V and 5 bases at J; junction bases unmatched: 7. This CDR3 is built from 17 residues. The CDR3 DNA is TGTGCCAGCAGCCTAGGACTAGCGGGAGATGGGACCGGGGAGCTGTTTTTT. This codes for CASSLGLAGDGTGELFF.

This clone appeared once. Written as DNA, the CDR3 is TGTGCCAGCAAGGGGATTAATACGCAGTATTTT. Protein: CASKGINTQYF. The chain couples TRBV2 to TRBJ2-3, with TRBD1 as a possible D gene (5 bases). CDR1 is SNHLY and CDR2 is FYNNEI in the germline V gene. The CDR3 consists of 11 residues. Between the trimmed V and J ends, which lost 7 bases and 7 bases, there was a span of 9 bases. Together with reference TRBV2 and TRBJ2-3, the CDR3 gives the full variable domain: EPEVTQTPSHQVTQMGQEVILRCVPISNHLYFYWYRQILGQKVEFLVSFYNNEISEKSEIFDDQFSVERPDGSNFTLKIRSTKLEDSAMYFCASKGINTQYFGPGTRLTVL.

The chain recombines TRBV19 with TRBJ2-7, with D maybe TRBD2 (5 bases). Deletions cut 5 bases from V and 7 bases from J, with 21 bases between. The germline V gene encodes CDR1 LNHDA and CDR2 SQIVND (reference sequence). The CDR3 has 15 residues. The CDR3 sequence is CASSSKNEGRKEQYF. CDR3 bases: TGTGCCAGTAGTTCAAAAAACGAGGGCCGGAAGGAGCAGTACTTC.

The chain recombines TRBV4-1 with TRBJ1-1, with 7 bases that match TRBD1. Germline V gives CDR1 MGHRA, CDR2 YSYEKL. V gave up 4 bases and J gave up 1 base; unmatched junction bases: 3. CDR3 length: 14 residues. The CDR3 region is CASSLQGKNTEAFF. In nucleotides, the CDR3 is TGCGCCAGCAGCCTACAGGGGAAGAACACTGAAGCTTTCTTT.

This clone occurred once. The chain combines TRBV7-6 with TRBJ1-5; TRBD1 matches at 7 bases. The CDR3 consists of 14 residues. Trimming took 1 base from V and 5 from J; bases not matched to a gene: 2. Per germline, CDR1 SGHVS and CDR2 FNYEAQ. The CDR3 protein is CASSLGQGHQPQHF. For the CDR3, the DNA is TGTGCCAGCAGCTTAGGACAGGGACATCAGCCCCAGCATTTT.

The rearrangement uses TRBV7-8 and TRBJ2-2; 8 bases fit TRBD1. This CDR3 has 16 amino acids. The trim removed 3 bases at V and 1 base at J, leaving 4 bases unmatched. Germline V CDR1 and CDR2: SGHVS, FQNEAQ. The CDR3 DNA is TGTGCCAGCAGCTTGGTCGACAGGGGGAACACCGGGGAGCTGTTTTTT. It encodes CASSLVDRGNTGELFF. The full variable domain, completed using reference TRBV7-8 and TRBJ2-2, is GAGVSQSPRYKVAKRGQDVALRCDPISGHVSLFWYQQALGQGPEFLTYFQNEAQLDKSGLPSDRFFAERPEGSVSTLKIQRTQQEDSAVYLCASSLVDRGNTGELFFGEGSRLTVL.

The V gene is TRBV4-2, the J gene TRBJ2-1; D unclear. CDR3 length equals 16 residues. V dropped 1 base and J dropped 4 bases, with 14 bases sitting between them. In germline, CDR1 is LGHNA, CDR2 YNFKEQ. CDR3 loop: CASSQAVKWGYNEQFF. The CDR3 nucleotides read TGTGCCAGCAGCCAAGCTGTGAAATGGGGATACAATGAGCAGTTCTTC.

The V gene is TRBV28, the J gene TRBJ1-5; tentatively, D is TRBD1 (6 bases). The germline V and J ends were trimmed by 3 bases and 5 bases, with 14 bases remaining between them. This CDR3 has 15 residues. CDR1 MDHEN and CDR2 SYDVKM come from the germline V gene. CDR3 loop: CASSFPRGSHQPQHF. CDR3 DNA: TGTGCCAGCAGTTTCCCCAGGGGAAGTCATCAGCCCCAGCATTTT. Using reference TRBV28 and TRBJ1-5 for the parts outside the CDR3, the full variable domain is DVKVTQSSRYLVKRTGEKVFLECVQDMDHENMFWYRQDPGLGLRLIYFSYDVKMKEKGDIPEGYSVSREKKERFSLILESASTNQTSMYLCASSFPRGSHQPQHFGDGTRLSIL.

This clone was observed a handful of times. The CDR3 is CASSLTPQETQYF. In DNA, the CDR3 is TGTGCCAGCAGCTTAACTCCCCAAGAGACCCAGTACTTC. The chain links TRBV7-2 to TRBJ2-5; D gene unclear. V gave up 2 bases and J gave up 1 base, with 5 bases separating them. The CDR3 runs 13 residues. Germline V gene sequence: CDR1 SGHTA, CDR2 FQGNSA.

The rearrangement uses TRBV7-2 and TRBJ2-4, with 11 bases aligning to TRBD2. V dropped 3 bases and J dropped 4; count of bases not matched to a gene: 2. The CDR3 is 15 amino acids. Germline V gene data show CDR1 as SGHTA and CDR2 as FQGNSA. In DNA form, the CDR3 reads TGTGCCAGCAGCTTTCCTAGCGGGGGGAAAAACATTCAGTACTTC. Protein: CASSFPSGGKNIQYF.

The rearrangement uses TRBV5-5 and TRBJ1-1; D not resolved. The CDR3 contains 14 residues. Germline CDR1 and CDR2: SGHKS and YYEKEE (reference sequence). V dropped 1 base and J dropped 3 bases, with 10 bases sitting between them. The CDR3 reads CASSLNGRYTEAFF. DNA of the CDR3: TGTGCCAGCAGCTTGAACGGCAGGTACACTGAAGCTTTCTTT. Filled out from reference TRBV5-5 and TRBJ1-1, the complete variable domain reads DAGVTQSPTHLIKTRGQQVTLRCSPISGHKSVSWYQQVLGQGPQFIFQYYEKEERGRGNFPDRFSARQFPNYSSELNVNALLLGDSALYLCASSLNGRYTEAFFGQGTRLTVV.